This TCR beta chain was recovered during a study of CD8+ T cells in alopecia areata. Whole-study context: Patients in the study were on tofacitinib for 6 to 18 months, then off it for 6 months. Scoring of treated patients' severity used the percentage of affected scalp area.

Overall study results and limits: Scalp lesions, especially in alopecia totalis/universalis, had higher clonality than normal scalp.

As to treatment: oral pan-JAK inhibitor, 5-10 mg twice daily. Extracted from the samples, RNA was reverse transcribed into cDNA to serve as the sequencing template. Sequencing used immunoSEQ multiplex PCR; TCRdb keeps in-frame clones, though not all of them. This sample has over 150,000 clones; around 60% occur once, and the top ten carry approximately 0.7%. V was shortened by 6 bases and J by 7 bases, with 6 bases between the two germline ends. Per the germline V gene, CDR1 is MGHDK and CDR2 is SYGVNS. The CDR3 contains 10 residues. This clone has only a few counts. Its antigen is not known. This receptor was obtained from a human donor with alopecia areata. The sample was CD4+ T cells sorted from blood, taken at week 4, from a patient treated with tofacitinib. The gene calls are TRBV25-1 and TRBJ2-5; D uncertain. CDR3 in amino acids: CASSLGTQYF. CDR3 nucleotide sequence: TGTGCCAGCAGCCTGGGGACCCAGTACTTC.